Listed below are T cell receptor beta chains from one sample, sequenced in a study of OX40 agonist ivuxolimab in advanced cancers. Clones were read by immunoSEQ multiplex PCR, and TCRdb kept only the in-frame ones, dropping some. The data contain under 85,000 clones, around 87% of them singletons. This sample comprised CD4+ or CD8+ T cells sorted from blood, obtained in a trial of the OX40 agonist ivuxolimab. The receptors were sampled from an adult with an advanced solid tumor such as melanoma, head and neck, liver or kidney cancer. Each CDR3 is given with its conserved first and last residue. The order of the fields is clone size, D gene, V gene, J gene, CDR3 protein, CDR3 DNA. The D gene is left open where the match is weak. Part of the rows lack a size; the others show once, few, many or a class for expanded clones.

-	TRBD1	TRBV10-2	TRBJ2-7	CASRGQGNYEQYF	TGCGCCAGCAGGGGACAGGGGAACTACGAGCAGTACTTC
-	-	TRBV30	TRBJ1-4	CAWNGGANEKLFF	TGTGCCTGGAACGGGGGAGCTAATGAAAAACTGTTTTTT
-	-	TRBV30	TRBJ2-7	CAWSVSRESPKYF	TGTGCCTGGAGTGTAAGCAGGGAATCGCCTAAGTACTTC
-	TRBD1	TRBV29-1	TRBJ1-2	CSVEGDSSNYGYTF	TGCAGCGTTGAAGGGGACAGTTCTAACTATGGCTACACCTTC
-	-	TRBV12-5	TRBJ2-7	CASGLVGQVDF	TGTGCTAGTGGTTTGGTAGGGCAGGTTGACTTC
-	TRBD2	TRBV28	TRBJ2-1	CASSAGGTYNEQFF	TGTGCCAGCTCGGCGGGGGGGACATACAATGAGCAGTTCTTC
-	-	TRBV18	TRBJ2-5	CASSPALQETQYF	TGTGCCAGCTCACCGGCACTCCAAGAGACCCAGTACTTC
-	-	TRBV7-9	TRBJ2-3	CASSLGGLILDTQYF	TGTGCCAGCAGCTTAGGAGGGCTAATTTTGGATACGCAGTATTTT
-	TRBD1	TRBV9	TRBJ2-2	CASSVAGQLHGELFF	TGTGCCAGCAGCGTAGCGGGACAGCTGCACGGGGAGCTGTTTTTT
-	-	TRBV9	TRBJ2-7	CASSFDYEQYF	TGTGCCAGCAGCTTCGACTACGAGCAGTACTTC
-	TRBD2	TRBV18	TRBJ2-7	CASSPGLAGGPAYEQYF	TGTGCCAGCTCACCGGGACTAGCGGGAGGTCCGGCCTACGAGCAGTACTTC
-	-	TRBV14	TRBJ2-1	CASSQAQDRGDNEQFF	TGTGCCAGCAGCCAAGCTCAGGACAGAGGGGACAATGAGCAGTTCTTC
once	TRBD1	TRBV9	TRBJ2-7	CASSKTGSRLTYEQYF	TGTGCCAGCAGCAAGACAGGGTCGCGACTTACCTACGAGCAGTACTTC
-	-	TRBV2	TRBJ2-1	CASSERKGNYNEQFF	TGTGCCAGCAGTGAAAGAAAGGGAAATTACAATGAGCAGTTCTTC
once	-	TRBV7-2	TRBJ1-6	CASSLAGTEDSPLHF	TGTGCCAGCAGCTTAGCGGGGACGGAAGATTCACCCCTCCACTTT
-	-	TRBV9	TRBJ2-3	CASSVRPSTSTDTQYF	TGTGCCAGCAGCGTAAGGCCCAGCACTAGCACAGATACGCAGTATTTT
-	TRBD1	TRBV7-2	TRBJ1-3	CASSPATGASGNTIYF	TGTGCCAGCAGCCCTGCTACAGGGGCCTCTGGAAACACCATATATTTT
-	TRBD1	TRBV7-2	TRBJ1-4	CASSLNSGTGEEKLFF	TGTGCCAGCAGCTTAAACTCCGGGACAGGGGAGGAAAAACTGTTTTTT
once	TRBD2	TRBV6-6	TRBJ2-5	CASSSSGAKRETQYF	TGTGCCAGCAGTTCTAGCGGAGCAAAGAGGGAGACCCAGTACTTC
-	TRBD1	TRBV9	TRBJ2-2	CASSVTGTNTGELFF	TGTGCCAGCAGCGTGACAGGGACGAACACCGGGGAGCTGTTTTTT
-	-	TRBV14	TRBJ2-3	CASSRDSSTDTQYF	TGTGCCAGCAGCCGAGACTCGAGCACAGATACGCAGTATTTT
few	TRBD1	TRBV30	TRBJ1-5	CAWSARQGRQPQHF	TGTGCCTGGAGTGCTAGACAGGGAAGGCAGCCCCAGCATTTT
-	-	TRBV11-2	TRBJ2-7	CASSLERGTHEQYF	TGTGCCAGCAGCTTAGAAAGGGGTACCCACGAGCAGTACTTC
-	-	TRBV10-2	TRBJ2-7	CASGDLGGPYEQYF	TGCGCCAGCGGGGACTTAGGGGGCCCCTACGAGCAGTACTTC
-	TRBD2	TRBV6-5	TRBJ2-5	CASRTSGLRETQYF	TGTGCCAGCAGAACTAGCGGGTTGAGGGAGACCCAGTACTTC
-	-	TRBV18	TRBJ2-7	CASSLRQHYEQYF	TGTGCCAGCTCACTCCGACAGCACTACGAGCAGTACTTC
once	-	TRBV29-1	TRBJ1-4	CSVEWGSDEKLFF	TGCAGCGTTGAGTGGGGATCAGATGAAAAACTGTTTTTT
-	-	TRBV7-9	TRBJ2-1	CASSHASSYNEQFF	TGTGCCAGCAGCCACGCCAGCTCCTACAATGAGCAGTTCTTC
-	TRBD2	TRBV18	TRBJ2-2	CASSPFGGGGAANTGELFF	TGTGCCAGCTCACCATTTGGAGGCGGGGGGGCCGCGAACACCGGGGAGCTGTTTTTT
-	TRBD1	TRBV19	TRBJ2-7	CASRKDRGYEQYF	TGTGCCAGTAGAAAGGACAGGGGCTACGAGCAGTACTTC
-	-	TRBV7-2	TRBJ1-2	CASSPSTTNYGYTF	TGTGCCAGCAGCCCGTCGACAACTAACTATGGCTACACCTTC
-	-	TRBV30	TRBJ1-5	CAWSPGHRNQPQHF	TGTGCCTGGAGTCCGGGACATCGCAATCAGCCCCAGCATTTT
once	TRBD1	TRBV7-9	TRBJ2-2	CASSFNRGTGELFF	TGTGCCAGCAGCTTTAACAGGGGCACCGGGGAGCTGTTTTTT
-	-	TRBV7-3	TRBJ2-1	CASSSDREGDEQFF	TGTGCCAGCAGCTCGGACAGGGAGGGCGATGAGCAGTTCTTC
-	TRBD1	TRBV29-1	TRBJ2-5	CSVETGGAETQYF	TGCAGCGTTGAGACAGGGGGCGCGGAGACCCAGTACTTC
-	-	TRBV18	TRBJ2-6	CASSPFPGGVGSGANVLTF	TGTGCCAGCTCACCCTTCCCGGGCGGGGTAGGCTCTGGGGCCAACGTCCTGACTTTC
-	TRBD1	TRBV27	TRBJ2-6	CASSRWTGGDGANVLTF	TGTGCCAGCAGTCGTTGGACAGGGGGGGACGGGGCCAACGTCCTGACTTTC
once	TRBD1	TRBV9	TRBJ2-7	CASSVGLPGTGPYEQYF	TGTGCCAGCAGCGTAGGACTCCCCGGGACAGGGCCCTACGAGCAGTACTTC
-	TRBD1	TRBV25-1	TRBJ2-5	CASSEYSLARGPRETQYF	TGTGCCAGCAGTGAATATAGCCTCGCCAGGGGGCCGAGGGAGACCCAGTACTTC
-	TRBD1	TRBV5-1	TRBJ1-2	CASSFGTVRDYGYTF	TGCGCCAGCAGCTTTGGGACAGTGAGGGACTATGGCTACACCTTC
once	-	TRBV10-2	TRBJ2-6	CASSERRSGANVLTF	TGCGCCAGCAGTGAGAGGAGGTCTGGGGCCAACGTCCTGACTTTC
-	TRBD1	TRBV18	TRBJ1-3	CASSLVSGQGGRSSGNTIYF	TGTGCCAGCTCCTTAGTCTCGGGACAGGGGGGCCGCTCCTCTGGAAACACCATATATTTT
-	TRBD1	TRBV18	TRBJ2-2	CASSPVTGGNTGELFF	TGTGCCAGCTCACCGGTCACAGGGGGTAACACCGGGGAGCTGTTTTTT
-	TRBD2	TRBV7-9	TRBJ2-5	CASSLTGGFQETQYF	TGTGCCAGCAGCTTAACGGGAGGTTTCCAAGAGACCCAGTACTTC
-	-	TRBV19	TRBJ1-1	CASSTDGWGTEAFF	TGTGCCAGTAGTACGGACGGATGGGGCACTGAAGCTTTCTTT
-	-	TRBV7-8	TRBJ2-2	CASSFPPPDTGELFF	TGTGCCAGCAGCTTCCCACCGCCCGACACCGGGGAGCTGTTTTTT
-	-	TRBV10-3	TRBJ1-2	CAISESGYGYTF	TGTGCCATCAGTGAATCAGGGTATGGCTACACCTTC
once	-	TRBV2	TRBJ2-5	CASSDSLALVETQYF	TGTGCCAGCAGTGACTCACTAGCATTGGTGGAGACCCAGTACTTC
-	-	TRBV7-2	TRBJ2-5	CASSFGQQETQYF	TGTGCCAGCAGCTTCGGACAGCAAGAGACCCAGTACTTC
-	-	TRBV7-2	TRBJ2-5	CASSGGPTETQYF	TGTGCCAGCAGCGGGGGCCCCACGGAGACCCAGTACTTC
-	-	TRBV6-1	TRBJ2-7	CASSEAQRSGRPYEQYF	TGTGCCAGCAGTGAAGCGCAACGAAGCGGGCGTCCCTACGAGCAGTACTTC
once	-	TRBV28	TRBJ2-5	CASDTNLYQETQYF	TGTGCCAGCGACACCAATTTGTACCAAGAGACCCAGTACTTC